The clone carrying this T cell receptor (beta chain) was recorded a few times. Per the original data handling: Nucleated cell number was recorded as an estimate derived from reference gene primer amplification. The table came from immunoSEQ multiplex PCR; TCRdb's copy has only in-frame clones and leaves some out. The DNA gave D and trimming, while V, J and clone size come from that table. Of around 300,000 clones in the sample, around 90% are singletons; the top ten hold approximately 8.8%. The data were obtained in a study of blood T cell repertoires in COVID-19. Study background: Donors in the United States, Italy and Spain gave samples during acute or convalescent COVID-19. From T cells, B-cell-depleted T cells, or PBMCs came the material, which was cDNA or gDNA.

The CDR3 covers 13 residues. V lost 4 bases and J 6 bases, leaving 13 bases between the germline ends. Germline V lookup: CDR1 SGHKS, CDR2 YYEKEE (reference sequence). This sequence joins TRBV5-5 and TRBJ1-2, with D possibly matching TRBD1 (5 bases). The receptor was isolated from a man between 18 and 29 years old with active or convalescent COVID-19. Sequenced material: peripheral blood. The CDR3 DNA reads as TGTGCCAGCAGCCTACAGGTTCTAGATGGCTACACCTTC. Its protein product is CASSLQVLDGYTF.